This entry lists 14 T cell receptor beta chains sequenced from one sample in a study of technical replicates of blood from several donors. The repertoire was sequenced with immunoSEQ multiplex PCR; TCRdb's copy has only in-frame clones and lacks some. Of around 85,000 clones in the sample, 94% are singletons; the top ten hold roughly 0.23%. Sequenced material: T cells isolated from PBMCs. These receptors all stem from a human donor in good health.

The chain links TRBV25-1 to TRBJ2-7; maybe TRBD2 (6 bases). CDR1 and CDR2 from the germline V gene are MGHDK and SYGVNS. Trimming took 3 bases from V and 7 from J, leaving 19 bases between them. The CDR3 consists of 15 residues. This chain's CDR3 is CASSDLGLMTGEQYF. The CDR3, as DNA: TGTGCCAGCAGTGATCTGGGACTTATGACGGGTGAGCAGTACTTC.

This clone is a singleton in its sample. The rearrangement links TRBV7-2 to TRBJ2-1, with a weak D call TRBD1 (5 bases). The CDR3 length is 15 residues. CDR1 is SGHTA and CDR2 is FQGNSA in the germline V gene. The V gene lost 5 bases and the J gene lost 4 bases, with 15 bases spanning the gap. CDR3 in DNA: TGTGCCAGCAGCCTCAGACAGCTTTTATACAATGAGCAGTTCTTC. This encodes CASSLRQLLYNEQFF.

The genes are TRBV5-1 and TRBJ2-1; 8 bases fit TRBD2. The V and J ends lost 3 bases and 4 bases, in that order; junction bases with no gene match: 6. The CDR3 is made up of 15 amino acids. Germline V gene sequence: CDR1 SGHRS, CDR2 YFSETQ. The CDR3 DNA sequence: TGCGCCAGCAGCTCGAAACTAGCGGAGTACAATGAGCAGTTCTTC. Amino acids: CASSSKLAEYNEQFF.

This rearrangement joins TRBV2 to TRBJ1-4; D may be TRBD1 (5 bases). Between the trimmed V and J ends, which lost 7 bases and 0 bases, there was a span of 15 bases. This CDR3 is built from 16 residues. Germline V gene lookup returns CDR1 SNHLY and CDR2 FYNNEI. The chain's CDR3 is CASIYRQLPTNEKLFF. CDR3 coding DNA: TGTGCCAGCATTTATCGACAGCTCCCAACTAATGAAAAACTGTTTTTT.

This clone has a single count. The chain carries TRBV7-6 and TRBJ2-5; perhaps TRBD2 as D (6 bases). With 2 bases removed from V and 0 bases from J, the gap between germline ends came to 10 bases. This CDR3 spans 15 amino acids. CDR1 SGHVS and CDR2 FNYEAQ come from the germline V gene. DNA for the CDR3: TGTGCCAGCAGCTTAACCCGGGGGTACCAAGAGACCCAGTACTTC. This codes for CASSLTRGYQETQYF.

The V and J genes are TRBV14 and TRBJ1-6; D not certain. The germline V gene has CDR1 SGHDN and CDR2 FVKESK. Trimming cost V 3 bases and J 10 bases, with 16 bases left between them. The CDR3 runs to 15 residues. CDR3 loop: CASSQADSLWSPLHF. CDR3 in DNA: TGTGCCAGCAGCCAGGCCGACTCCCTTTGGTCACCCCTCCACTTT.

V usage is TRBV13 and J usage is TRBJ2-7, with D unresolved. This CDR3 is built from 14 residues. Germline V gene sequence: CDR1 PRHDT, CDR2 FYEKMQ (reference sequence). The germline V and J ends were trimmed by 5 bases and 9 bases, with 20 bases remaining between them. DNA for the CDR3: TGTGCCAGCAGCCCCCCAGGCATGGCCTTGGGGCAGTACTTC. Its translation is CASSPPGMALGQYF.

The chain carries TRBV7-8 and TRBJ1-1; 10 bases fit TRBD1. The CDR3 runs 17 residues. Germline values: CDR1 SGHVS, CDR2 FQNEAQ. The ends lost 5 bases at V and 0 bases at J; junction bases unmatched: 9. The CDR3 protein is CASSPLRDRGLNTEAFF. The CDR3 nucleotides are TGTGCCAGCAGCCCACTCCGGGACAGGGGATTGAACACTGAAGCTTTCTTT.

The chain couples TRBV6-6 to TRBJ2-3; 7 nucleotides agree with TRBD2. V shed 0 bases, J shed 2 bases, and the junction held 5 bases outside the gene matches. CDR1 is MNHNY, CDR2 SVGAGI, per germline (reference sequence). The CDR3 consists of 16 residues. The CDR3 loop is CASSYSGGRLTDTQYF. The CDR3 nucleotides are TGTGCCAGCAGTTACTCGGGAGGGCGTCTCACAGATACGCAGTATTTT.

This chain uses TRBV15 with TRBJ1-2; a weak D match, TRBD1 (5 bases). The CDR3 length is 17 residues. Germline V gene data show CDR1 as LNHNV and CDR2 as YYDKDF (reference sequence). Trimming took off 0 bases at V and 8 bases at J, with 22 bases between the two ends. CDR3 sequence (DNA): TGTGCCACCAGCAGAGATTGGGGAGGGAGGGGTGCATTAGGCTACACCTTC. This translates into CATSRDWGGRGALGYTF.

The V call is TRBV4-2, the J call TRBJ1-1, with D uncertain. CDR1 and CDR2 (germline): LGHNA, YNFKEQ. The germline V and J ends were trimmed by 0 bases and 4 bases, with 15 bases remaining between them. The CDR3 is 16 residues long. The CDR3 region is CASSQDRAGRGTEAFF. CDR3 nucleotide sequence: TGTGCCAGCAGCCAAGATCGGGCGGGCCGGGGCACTGAAGCTTTCTTT.

J is TRBJ2-7 and V is TRBV14, with a possible D match to TRBD1 (5 bases). The germline V gene has CDR1 SGHDN and CDR2 FVKESK. With 4 bases removed from V and 6 bases from J, the gap between germline ends came to 16 bases. The CDR3 covers 14 residues. CDR3 amino acids: CASSLRDSQGEQYF. The CDR3 DNA reads as TGTGCCAGCAGCCTCAGGGATTCCCAGGGCGAGCAGTACTTC. Based on the CDR3 plus reference TRBV14 and TRBJ2-7, the full variable domain is EAGVTQFPSHSVIEKGQTVTLRCDPISGHDNLYWYRRVMGKEIKFLLHFVKESKQDESGMPNNRFLAERTGGTYSTLKVQPAELEDSGVYFCASSLRDSQGEQYFGPGTRLTVT.

V and J are TRBV10-1 and TRBJ2-2; 8 bases map to TRBD1. Unmatched junction bases numbered 9, after V lost 4 bases and J lost 5 bases. Germline values: CDR1 WNHNN, CDR2 SYGVQD (reference sequence). The length of the CDR3 is 16 residues. CDR3 loop: CASSVTRTGNTGELFF. CDR3 DNA sequence: TGCGCCAGCAGTGTCACTCGGACAGGGAATACCGGGGAGCTGTTTTTT.

The chain is built from TRBV7-9 and TRBJ2-3; D ambiguous. With 10 bases removed from V and 10 bases from J, the gap between germline ends came to 6 bases. The CDR3 length is 8 residues. Germline assignment: CDR1 SEHNR and CDR2 FQNEAQ (reference sequence). As DNA, the CDR3 is TGTGCCACCCGGTCGCAGTATTTT. Translating it yields CATRSQYF.